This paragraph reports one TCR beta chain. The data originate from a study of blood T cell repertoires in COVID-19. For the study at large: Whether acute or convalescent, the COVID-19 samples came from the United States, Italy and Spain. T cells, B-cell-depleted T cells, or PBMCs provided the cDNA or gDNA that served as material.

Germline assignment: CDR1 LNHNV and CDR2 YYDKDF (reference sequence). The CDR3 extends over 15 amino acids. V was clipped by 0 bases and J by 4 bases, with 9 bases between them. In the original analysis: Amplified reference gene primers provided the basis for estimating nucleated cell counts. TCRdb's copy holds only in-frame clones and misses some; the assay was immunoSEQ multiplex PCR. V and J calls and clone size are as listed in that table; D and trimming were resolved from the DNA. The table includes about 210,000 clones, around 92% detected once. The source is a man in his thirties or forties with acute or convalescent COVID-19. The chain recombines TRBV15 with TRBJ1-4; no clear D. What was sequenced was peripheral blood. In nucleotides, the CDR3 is TGTGCCACCAGCAGAGATTTTGGCAGTAATGAAAAACTGTTTTTT. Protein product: CATSRDFGSNEKLFF.